The rows below give T cell receptor beta chains drawn from one sample of a study of T cells in Graves' hyperthyroidism and ophthalmopathy. TCRdb reanalysed the multiplex PCR reads using MiXCR and keeps one entry per CDR3 protein. Of around 600,000 distinct CDR3 sequences in the sample, 13% to 15% were seen once. The sequencing input was blood. The receptors originated from a woman aged 50 to 65 with Graves' ophthalmopathy. The conserved cysteine and the conserved F or W are not part of the CDR3 here.

TRBJ1-2,TRBV7-2,ASSLPGAYGYT
TRBJ1-2,TRBV30,AWRGGKLAYGYT
TRBJ2-4,TRBV7-9,ASSSRTGTKNIQY
TRBJ2-3,TRBV29-1,SVGSKLAGANTQY
TRBJ1-5,TRBV28,ASSLLGQGIGQPQH
TRBJ2-1,TRBV10-3,AISEHGTGGYNEQF
TRBJ2-5,TRBV7-8,ASSLGRGGMGIQETQY
TRBJ2-7,TRBV11-1,ASSVDTSYEQY
TRBJ1-6,TRBV9,ASSVGGQAYSPLH
TRBJ2-6,TRBV5-1,ASRPQGTGANVLT
TRBJ2-7,TRBV9,ASSPGGRYEQY
TRBJ1-5,TRBV3-1,ASSQAGQGNQPQH
TRBJ1-5,TRBV7-2,ASSLSTGHYSNQPQH
TRBJ2-1,TRBV20-1,SARDFGLAANNEQF
TRBJ2-7,TRBV20-1,SATGVMRTYEQY
TRBJ1-4,TRBV7-9,ASSTQGANEKLF
TRBJ2-7,TRBV11-2,ASSLVDEQY
TRBJ2-7,TRBV28,ASAGSGTSVIYEQY
TRBJ2-7,TRBV20-1,SARDAGGQIYEQY
TRBJ2-2,TRBV27,ASSPGGYSTGELF
TRBJ1-1,TRBV19,ASSIQGAKNTEAF
TRBJ2-7,TRBV3-1,ASGSIYEQY
TRBJ1-5,TRBV12-5,ASGLAQGNQPQH
TRBJ2-1,TRBV28,ASSFRRSYNEQS
TRBJ2-1,TRBV7-3,ASSAGQVGINEQF
TRBJ2-7,TRBV20-1,SARTYVSYEQY
TRBJ1-2,TRBV7-6,ASSQQGDYGYT
TRBJ2-7,TRBV29-1,SVGGTRTYEQY
TRBJ1-6,TRBV7-3,ASSSAGGPSSYNSPLH
TRBJ1-2,TRBV4-1,ASRNYDRRVNYGYT
TRBJ2-3,TRBV7-6,ASSLEDARTDTQY
TRBJ2-3,TRBV20-1,SAEFSGGTSTDTQY
TRBJ2-2,TRBV28,ASSPEGVGNTGELF
TRBJ2-2,TRBV5-1,ASSWELENAGELF
TRBJ2-1,TRBV11-1,ASSSLGLASVDNEQF
TRBJ2-7,TRBV13,ASSLGYRVYEQY
TRBJ1-2,TRBV12-3/TRBV12-4,ASRYRANYGYT
TRBJ2-1,TRBV28,ASNELAGFYNEQF
TRBJ2-2,TRBV5-1,ASSQVGTSGTGELF
TRBJ2-1,TRBV6-1,ASSQTSGRDEQF
TRBJ2-3,TRBV7-6,ASSFKTGTSATDTQY
TRBJ1-5,TRBV29-1,SVAMASNQPQH
TRBJ1-1,TRBV19,ASSIPRGLERPYTEAF
TRBJ2-7,TRBV7-9,ASSLETSGGMPYEQY
TRBJ2-7,TRBV12-3/TRBV12-4,ASSKQGASYEQY
TRBJ2-1,TRBV7-9,ASSPLAGGLYNEQF
TRBJ2-1,TRBV24-1,ATSDFGNEQF
TRBJ1-3,TRBV4-2,ASSQDPDSGNTLY
TRBJ2-7,TRBV28,ASRSGTGTYEQY
TRBJ2-5,TRBV20-1,SASNPWGIETQY
TRBJ2-7,TRBV6-2/TRBV6-3,ASSRRQVYEQY
TRBJ1-1,TRBV28,ASSADSSNTEAF
TRBJ2-1,TRBV5-1,ASSLGASGRSNEQF